These 15 T cell receptor beta chains were all obtained from the same sample, sequenced in a study of Tregs in tolerant kidney transplant recipients. Produced via immunoSEQ multiplex PCR; TCRdb's table is partial and in-frame only. Found here are roughly 250,000 clones, approximately 84% of them singletons; the top ten hold around 0.61%. Sequencing was done on a sample of CD4+ T cells from blood. These TCRs come from a human donor in good health.

The chain uses TRBV7-3 and TRBJ1-2; D is possibly TRBD1 (5 bases). CDR3 length equals 15 residues. In germline, CDR1 is SGHTA, CDR2 FQGTGA. V was cut by 6 bases and J by 2 bases, with 16 bases left in between. The CDR3 loop is CASSLRGGRNYGYTF. DNA of the CDR3: TGTGCCAGCAGTCTTAGGGGCGGACGAAACTATGGCTACACCTTC.

This chain connects TRBV30 to TRBJ2-2, with TRBD1 identical over 7 bases. The CDR3 loop spans 15 amino acids. Trimming at V came to 6 bases and at J to 0 bases, leaving 7 bases not matched to a gene. Germline V gene data show CDR1 as GTSNPN and CDR2 as SVGIG (reference sequence). This chain's CDR3 is CACHGQAANTGELFF. The CDR3 region has the DNA TGTGCCTGCCACGGACAGGCTGCGAACACCGGGGAGCTGTTTTTT. The entire variable domain, with the rest obtained from reference TRBV30 and TRBJ2-2, is as follows: SQTIHQWPATLVQPVGSPLSLECTVEGTSNPNLYWYRQAAGRGLQLLFYSVGIGQISSEVPQNLSASRPQDRQFILSSKKLLLSDSGFYLCACHGQAANTGELFFGEGSRLTVL.

V usage is TRBV5-6 and J usage is TRBJ1-4, with 10 positions matching TRBD1. V shed 3 bases, J shed 6 bases, and the junction held 8 bases outside the gene matches. Germline lookup yields CDR1 SGHDT and CDR2 YYEEEE. The CDR3 sequence is 16 residues long. CDR3 coding DNA: TGTGCCAGCAGCTCCGACAGGGGGCTACTGTATGAAAAACTGTTTTTT. It is translated as CASSSDRGLLYEKLFF.

The chain couples TRBV9 to TRBJ2-3; 8 bases are shared with TRBD2. Trimming removed 2 bases from V and 4 bases from J; junction bases left unmatched: 3. Germline values: CDR1 SGDLS, CDR2 YYNGEE. CDR3 length equals 14 residues. The CDR3 reads CASSVSGTADTQYF. CDR3 DNA sequence: TGTGCCAGCAGCGTTAGCGGGACCGCAGATACGCAGTATTTT. Full variable domain (remainder filled in from reference TRBV9 and TRBJ2-3): DSGVTQTPKHLITATGQRVTLRCSPRSGDLSVYWYQQSLDQGLQFLIQYYNGEERAKGNILERFSAQQFPDLHSELNLSSLELGDSALYFCASSVSGTADTQYFGPGTRLTVL.

A single count supports this clone. The chain links TRBV25-1 to TRBJ2-1; 13 nucleotides agree with TRBD2. The CDR3 has 17 residues. V lost 4 bases and J lost 5; bases outside the gene matches: 8. CDR1 and CDR2 from the germline V gene are MGHDK and SYGVNS. Here the CDR3 reads CASSAGGLAGVDNEQFF. For the CDR3, the DNA is TGTGCCAGCAGTGCAGGAGGACTAGCGGGAGTGGACAATGAGCAGTTCTTC.

A remark on this clone: Other DNA variants within this sample encode the same CDR3. The genes are TRBV6-5 and TRBJ1-2; no reliable D call. This CDR3 has 15 residues. Trimming cost V 2 bases and J 5 bases, with 15 bases left between them. Germline V CDR1 and CDR2: MNHEY, SVGAGI. The CDR3 here is CASSYRRQDGYGYTF. In DNA form, the CDR3 reads TGTGCCAGCAGTTACCGCCGTCAGGACGGATATGGCTACACCTTC.

V is TRBV5-1 and J is TRBJ2-2; 11 nucleotides align to TRBD2. CDR1 SGHRS and CDR2 YFSETQ come from the germline V gene. This CDR3 comprises 16 residues. Losses at the gene ends were 1 base for V and 4 bases for J; bases not matched to a gene: 3. The CDR3 nucleotides read TGCGCCAGCAGCTTGACTAGCGGGAGTATCACCGGGGAGCTGTTTTTT. This gives the protein CASSLTSGSITGELFF.

The rearrangement joins TRBV5-5 to TRBJ2-5, with D possibly matching TRBD1 (5 bases). Trimming pared 0 bases from V and 4 bases from J, leaving 13 bases between. Germline V gives CDR1 SGHKS, CDR2 YYEKEE (reference sequence). The CDR3 totals 15 residues. The CDR3: CASSLVGWGRETQYF. The DNA of the CDR3 is TGTGCCAGCAGCTTGGTGGGCTGGGGCCGAGAGACCCAGTACTTC.

This clone came up once. The chain carries TRBV18 and TRBJ1-1; D perhaps matches TRBD1 (6 bases). Trimming cost V 6 bases and J 5 bases, with 10 bases left between them. Germline V lookup: CDR1 KGHSH, CDR2 LQKENI. This CDR3 has 12 residues. CDR3 in DNA: TGTGCCAGCTCTTACAGGGTTACTGAAGCTTTCTTT. The encoded protein is CASSYRVTEAFF.

The chain links TRBV6-1 to TRBJ1-2; no clear D. Trimming removed 3 bases from V and 8 bases from J, with 22 bases in between. Looked up from germline, CDR1 is MNHNS and CDR2 is SASEGT. The CDR3 has 16 residues. CDR3 in DNA: TGTGCCAGCAGTGAGAACCCCCGGACGGACGTCCACGGCTACACCTTC. The encoded protein is CASSENPRTDVHGYTF.

The chain combines TRBV5-1 with TRBJ1-1, with TRBD1 as a possible D gene (6 bases). CDR1 is SGHRS and CDR2 is YFSETQ in the germline V gene. Trimming removed 0 bases from V and 4 bases from J, with 10 bases in between. This CDR3 is 14 amino acids long. CDR3 in amino acids: CASSLALGATEAFF. For the CDR3, the DNA is TGCGCCAGCAGCTTGGCTCTGGGGGCCACTGAAGCTTTCTTT.

The chain carries TRBV2 and TRBJ1-1; D call uncertain. Trimming cost V 4 bases and J 1 base, with 10 bases left between them. The CDR3 contains 14 residues. Germline V CDR1 and CDR2: SNHLY, FYNNEI. CDR3 amino acids: CASSVLQQNTEAFF. The DNA of the CDR3 is TGTGCCAGCAGTGTACTACAGCAGAACACTGAAGCTTTCTTT.

This clone was counted a single time. CDR3 residues: CASSPRRRAVDYNEQFF. CDR3 nucleotides: TGTGCCAGCAGCCCTCGTCGTCGGGCAGTAGACTACAATGAGCAGTTCTTC. The chain recombines TRBV7-8 with TRBJ2-1; D gene uncertain. Trimming pared 5 bases from V and 3 bases from J, leaving 20 bases between. The CDR3 consists of 17 residues. CDR1 SGHVS and CDR2 FQNEAQ come from the germline V gene. Full variable domain (outside the CDR3, taken from reference TRBV7-8 and TRBJ2-1): GAGVSQSPRYKVAKRGQDVALRCDPISGHVSLFWYQQALGQGPEFLTYFQNEAQLDKSGLPSDRFFAERPEGSVSTLKIQRTQQEDSAVYLCASSPRRRAVDYNEQFFGPGTRLTVL.

The genes are TRBV15 and TRBJ1-4; 7 bases are a match to TRBD1. With 2 bases clipped from V and 7 bases from J, the junction kept 4 bases outside the gene matches. The germline gives CDR1 LNHNV, CDR2 YYDKDF (reference sequence). The CDR3 is 14 amino acids. The CDR3 DNA sequence: TGTGCCACCAGCAGAAACAGGGGTCGTGAAAAACTGTTTTTT. As protein: CATSRNRGREKLFF. Full variable domain (missing parts from reference TRBV15 and TRBJ1-4): DAMVIQNPRYQVTQFGKPVTLSCSQTLNHNVMYWYQQKSSQAPKLLFHYYDKDFNNEADTPDNFQSRRPNTSFCFLDIRSPGLGDTAMYLCATSRNRGREKLFFGSGTQLSVL.

V gene TRBV7-2 combines with J gene TRBJ1-5; D call uncertain. Germline V gene sequence: CDR1 SGHTA, CDR2 FQGNSA. The ends were cut back, 2 bases at V and 2 bases at J, with 10 bases in the middle. The length of the CDR3 is 15 residues. This CDR3 is CASSLRGDGNQPQHF. CDR3 DNA: TGTGCCAGCAGCTTACGGGGTGATGGCAATCAGCCCCAGCATTTT.